This T cell receptor beta chain stems from a study of blood T cell dynamics during melanoma immunotherapy. Each cfDNA sample used a fixed 40 ng of plasma cell-free DNA. TCRdb's copy holds only in-frame clones and misses some; the assay was immunoSEQ multiplex PCR. The data contain approximately 1,200 clones, under 90% of them seen just once; the ten biggest clones take up roughly a tenth. The time point was: week 3, after first cycle of checkpoint inhibitor. Samples come from before therapy and from week 3 after the first blockade cycle. Trimming cost V 4 bases and J 4 bases, with 17 bases left between them. In germline, CDR1 is SGDLS, CDR2 YYNGEE. CDR3 size: 16 residues. Study-wide findings and caveats: cfDNA rearrangement score rose from T0 to W3 with disease control.

This clone was recorded only once. Its antigen is unknown. The receptor was isolated from a human donor with melanoma. V gene TRBV9 combines with J gene TRBJ2-2; no firm D call. The sample in question was cell-free DNA from blood, obtained from a patient treated with checkpoint blockade. The CDR3: CASSSYVDALTGELFF. The CDR3 DNA sequence: TGTGCCAGCAGCTCTTACGTCGACGCCCTCACCGGGGAGCTGTTTTTT.